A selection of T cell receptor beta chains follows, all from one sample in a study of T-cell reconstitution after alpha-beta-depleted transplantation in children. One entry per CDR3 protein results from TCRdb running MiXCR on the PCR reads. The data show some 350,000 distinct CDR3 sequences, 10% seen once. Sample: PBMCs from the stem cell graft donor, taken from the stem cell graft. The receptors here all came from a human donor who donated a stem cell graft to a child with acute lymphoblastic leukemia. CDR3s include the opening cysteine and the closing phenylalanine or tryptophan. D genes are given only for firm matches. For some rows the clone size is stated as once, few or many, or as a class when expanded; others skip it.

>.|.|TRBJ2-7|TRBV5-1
CASSWGPGMYAPLDF
TGCGCCAGCAGCTGGGGTCCAGGGATGTATGCCCCTTTGGACTTC
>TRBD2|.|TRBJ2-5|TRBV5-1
CASSLDLGEGTQYF
TGCGCCAGCAGCTTGGACCTGGGGGAGGGGACCCAGTACTTC
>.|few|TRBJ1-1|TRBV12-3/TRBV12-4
CASSLGRAATEAFF
TGTGCCAGCAGTTTGGGCAGGGCAGCCACTGAAGCTTTCTTT
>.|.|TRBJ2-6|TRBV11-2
CASSSIGANVLTF
TGTGCCAGCAGCTCCATTGGGGCCAACGTCCTGACTTTC
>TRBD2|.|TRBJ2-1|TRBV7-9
CASSSGPAETSGNEQFF
TGTGCCAGCAGCTCCGGACCAGCGGAAACTAGCGGCAATGAGCAGTTCTTC
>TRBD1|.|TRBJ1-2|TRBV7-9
CASRQRTGYNYGYTF
TGTGCCAGCAGGCAAAGGACAGGGTATAACTATGGCTACACCTTC
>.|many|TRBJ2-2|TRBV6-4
CASSEEGADTGELFF
TGTGCCAGCAGTGAGGAGGGGGCGGACACCGGGGAGCTGTTTTTT
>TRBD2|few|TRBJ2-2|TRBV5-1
CASSFPPAGGGTGELFF
TGCGCCAGCAGCTTCCCGCCTGCGGGAGGGGGCACCGGGGAGCTGTTTTTT
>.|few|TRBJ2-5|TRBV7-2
CASSLGGGGPETQYF
TGTGCCAGCAGCTTAGGGGGCGGGGGCCCAGAGACCCAGTACTTC
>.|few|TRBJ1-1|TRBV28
CASYRGIGHTEAFF
TGTGCCAGCTATCGAGGGATAGGGCACACTGAAGCTTTCTTT
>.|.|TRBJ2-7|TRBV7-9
CASSFPGVNEQNF
TGTGCCAGCAGCTTCCCGGGAGTCAACGAGCAGAACTTC
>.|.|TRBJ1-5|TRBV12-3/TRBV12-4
CASSPGATRPQHF
TGTGCCAGCTCGCCCGGGGCCACAAGGCCCCAGCATTTT
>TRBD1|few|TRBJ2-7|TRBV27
CASSFLGTALYEQYF
TGTGCCAGCAGTTTCCTCGGGACAGCGCTCTACGAGCAGTACTTC
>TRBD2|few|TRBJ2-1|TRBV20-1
CSAPGLAGRRVNEQFF
TGCAGTGCTCCGGGACTAGCGGGAAGACGGGTCAATGAGCAGTTCTTC
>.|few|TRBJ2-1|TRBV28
CASKGTLSYNEQFF
TGTGCCAGCAAGGGGACCCTATCCTACAATGAGCAGTTCTTC
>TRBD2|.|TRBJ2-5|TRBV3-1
CASSQGGLASWYQETQYF
TGTGCCAGCAGCCAAGGGGGACTAGCGAGTTGGTACCAAGAGACCCAGTACTTC
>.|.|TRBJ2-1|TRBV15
CATSGSGNEQFF
TGTGCCACCAGCGGATCAGGGAATGAGCAGTTCTTC
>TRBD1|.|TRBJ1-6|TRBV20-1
CSARDTSRGPLHF
TGCAGTGCTAGAGATACGAGCAGGGGGCCCCTCCACTTT
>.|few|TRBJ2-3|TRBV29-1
CSVNFDTQYF
TGCAGCGTGAACTTCGATACGCAGTATTTT
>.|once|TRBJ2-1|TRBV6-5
CASIYSSISGSWDNEQFF
TGTGCCAGCATTTACTCGAGTATATCCGGGTCTTGGGACAATGAGCAGTTCTTC
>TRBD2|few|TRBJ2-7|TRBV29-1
CSVETGTSGTYEQYF
TGCAGCGTTGAGACCGGGACTAGCGGTACCTACGAGCAGTACTTC
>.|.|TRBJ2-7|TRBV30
CAWSEPSYEQYF
TGTGCCTGGAGCGAACCGTCCTACGAGCAGTACTTC
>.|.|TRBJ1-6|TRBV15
CATSREHSRRNSPLHF
TGTGCCACCAGCAGAGAGCACAGCCGACGGAATTCACCCCTCCACTTT
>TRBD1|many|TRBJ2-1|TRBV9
CASSAGQGAGEQFF
TGTGCCAGCAGCGCGGGACAGGGGGCGGGTGAGCAGTTCTTC
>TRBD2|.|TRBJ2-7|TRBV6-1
CASSALAGVREQYF
TGTGCCAGCAGTGCACTAGCGGGAGTGCGCGAGCAGTACTTC
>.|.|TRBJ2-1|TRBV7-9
CASSLGTKGRSSEQFF
TGTGCCAGCAGCCTAGGGACCAAGGGGAGGTCCAGCGAGCAGTTCTTC